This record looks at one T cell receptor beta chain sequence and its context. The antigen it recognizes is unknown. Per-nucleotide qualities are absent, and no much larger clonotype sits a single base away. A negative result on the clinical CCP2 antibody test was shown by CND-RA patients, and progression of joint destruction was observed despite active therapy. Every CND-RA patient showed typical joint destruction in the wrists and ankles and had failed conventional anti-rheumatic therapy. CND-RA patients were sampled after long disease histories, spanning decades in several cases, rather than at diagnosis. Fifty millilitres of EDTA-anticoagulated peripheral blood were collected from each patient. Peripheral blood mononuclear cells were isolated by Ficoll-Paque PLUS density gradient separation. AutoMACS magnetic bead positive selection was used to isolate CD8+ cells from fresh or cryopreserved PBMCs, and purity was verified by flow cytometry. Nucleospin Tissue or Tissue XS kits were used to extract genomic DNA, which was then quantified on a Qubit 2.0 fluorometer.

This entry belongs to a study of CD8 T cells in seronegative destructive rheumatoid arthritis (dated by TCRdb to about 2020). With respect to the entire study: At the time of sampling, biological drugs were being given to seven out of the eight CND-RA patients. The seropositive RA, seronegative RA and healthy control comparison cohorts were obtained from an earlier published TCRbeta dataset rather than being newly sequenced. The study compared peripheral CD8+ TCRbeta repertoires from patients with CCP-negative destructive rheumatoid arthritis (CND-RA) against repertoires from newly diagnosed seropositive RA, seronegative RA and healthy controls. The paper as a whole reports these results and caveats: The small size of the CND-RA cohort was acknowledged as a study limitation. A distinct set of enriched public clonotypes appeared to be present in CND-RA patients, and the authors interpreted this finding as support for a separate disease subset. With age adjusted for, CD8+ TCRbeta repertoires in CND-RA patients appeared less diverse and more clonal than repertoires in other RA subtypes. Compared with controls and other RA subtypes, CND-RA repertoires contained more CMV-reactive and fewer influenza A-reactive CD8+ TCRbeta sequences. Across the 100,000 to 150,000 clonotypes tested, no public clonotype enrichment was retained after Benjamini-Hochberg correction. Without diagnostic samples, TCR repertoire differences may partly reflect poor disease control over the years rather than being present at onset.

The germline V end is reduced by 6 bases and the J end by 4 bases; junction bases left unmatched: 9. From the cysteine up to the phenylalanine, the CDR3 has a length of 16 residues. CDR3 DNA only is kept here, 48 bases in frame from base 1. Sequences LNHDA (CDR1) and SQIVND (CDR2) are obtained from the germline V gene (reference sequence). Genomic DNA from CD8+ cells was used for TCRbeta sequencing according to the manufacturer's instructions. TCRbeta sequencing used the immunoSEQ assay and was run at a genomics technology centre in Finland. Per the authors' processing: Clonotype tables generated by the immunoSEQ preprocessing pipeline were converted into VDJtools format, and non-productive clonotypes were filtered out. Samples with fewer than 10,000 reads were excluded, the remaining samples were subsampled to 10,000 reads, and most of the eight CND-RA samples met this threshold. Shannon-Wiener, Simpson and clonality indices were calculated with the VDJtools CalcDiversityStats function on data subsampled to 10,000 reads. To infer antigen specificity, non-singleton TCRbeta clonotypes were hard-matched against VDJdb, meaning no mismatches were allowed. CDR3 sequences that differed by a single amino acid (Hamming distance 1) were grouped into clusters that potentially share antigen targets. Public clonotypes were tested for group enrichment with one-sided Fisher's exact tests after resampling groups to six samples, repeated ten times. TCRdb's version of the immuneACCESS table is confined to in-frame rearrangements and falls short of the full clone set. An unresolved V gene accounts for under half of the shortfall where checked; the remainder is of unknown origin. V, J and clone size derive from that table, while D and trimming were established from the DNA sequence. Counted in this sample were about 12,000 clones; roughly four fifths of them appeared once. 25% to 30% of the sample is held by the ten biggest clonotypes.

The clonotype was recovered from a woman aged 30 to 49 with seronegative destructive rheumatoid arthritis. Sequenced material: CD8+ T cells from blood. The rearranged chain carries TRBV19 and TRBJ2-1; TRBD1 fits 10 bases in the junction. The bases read TGTGCCAGTAGCAGAGGGACAGGGGACAAATACAATGAGCAGTTCTTC. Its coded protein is CASSRGTGDKYNEQFF.